A single sample gave rise to the 10 T cell receptor beta chains below, sequenced in a study of blood T cell repertoires in COVID-19. Method: immunoSEQ multiplex PCR; TCRdb's copy keeps in-frame clones and lacks some. In the table there are roughly 380,000 clones, 81% of which are singletons. The specimen sequenced was peripheral blood. The source is a human donor with acute or convalescent COVID-19. The donor label of this sample is uncertain.

The chain combines TRBV6-5 with TRBJ1-3; perhaps TRBD1 as D (6 bases). V lost 4 bases, J lost 4 bases, and 11 bases lay in between. Per germline, CDR1 MNHEY and CDR2 SVGAGI. The CDR3 sequence is 14 residues long. The CDR3 reads CASSSGTSGNTIYF. The DNA of the CDR3 is TGTGCCAGCAGTTCAGGGACATCAGGAAACACCATATATTTT.

This rearrangement joins TRBV7-2 to TRBJ2-1; a weak D match, TRBD2 (8 bases). Germline values: CDR1 SGHTA, CDR2 FQGNSA. There are 16 residues in the CDR3. V lost 6 bases and J 9 bases, leaving 24 bases between the germline ends. DNA of the CDR3: TGTGCCAGCAGACCAGGGGGGACTAGAGGGAATTTTGAGCAGTTCTTC. It yields the protein CASRPGGTRGNFEQFF.

This chain links TRBV7-9 with TRBJ1-6, with D maybe TRBD1 (6 bases). Trimming took 3 bases from V and 13 from J, leaving 16 bases between them. The CDR3 runs to 14 residues. Germline values: CDR1 SEHNR, CDR2 FQNEAQ (reference sequence). CDR3 DNA: TGTGCCAGCAGCTTCGGGGTTGGGGGCTCGCCCCTCCACTTT. This codes for CASSFGVGGSPLHF.

The V and J genes are TRBV6-5 and TRBJ1-2, with 9 nucleotides matching TRBD1. The ends lost 6 bases at V and 3 bases at J; junction bases unmatched: 5. The CDR3 is made up of 14 amino acids. Germline lookup yields CDR1 MNHEY and CDR2 SVGAGI. The CDR3 bases are TGTGCCAGCAGAACCCGGACAGGGGACTATGGCTACACCTTC. Translated: CASRTRTGDYGYTF.

This clone showed up just once. The chain uses TRBV6-5 and TRBJ1-1; TRBD1 might be the D (6 bases). The V and J ends lost 5 bases and 0 bases respectively, with 10 bases between them. Germline V gives CDR1 MNHEY, CDR2 SVGAGI. The CDR3 has 14 amino acids. The chain's CDR3 is CASSRGQMNTEAFF. CDR3 bases: TGTGCCAGCAGTCGAGGACAGATGAACACTGAAGCTTTCTTT.

V is TRBV29-1 and J is TRBJ2-3; 12 bases align to TRBD2. Germline V gene lookup returns CDR1 SQVTM and CDR2 ANQGSEA. The CDR3 consists of 15 residues. V shed 4 bases and J 4 bases; nucleotides not matched to a gene: 6. The CDR3 sequence: CSVVLTSGSPDTQYF. The CDR3 DNA follows: TGCAGCGTTGTCCTGACTAGCGGGAGTCCAGATACGCAGTATTTT.

J is TRBJ1-2 and V is TRBV7-9; 7 positions agree with TRBD1. Germline CDR1 reads SEHNR; CDR2 reads FQNEAQ (reference sequence). The CDR3 is made up of 15 amino acids. J gave up 4 bases and V 5 bases, and 10 bases lay outside the gene matches. For the CDR3, the DNA is TGTGCCAGCAGCCCCCGACAGGGAGATTTCTATGGCTACACCTTC. This sequence encodes CASSPRQGDFYGYTF.

The genes are TRBV2 and TRBJ1-2; TRBD1 agrees at 7 bases. The V and J ends lost 3 bases and 4 bases, in that order; junction bases with no gene match: 8. The V gene's germline CDR1 is SNHLY and CDR2 FYNNEI. The CDR3 extends over 15 amino acids. The CDR3 DNA sequence: TGTGCCAGCAGTGATGACAGGGACTTTAGCTATGGCTACACCTTC. This codes for CASSDDRDFSYGYTF.

The V gene is TRBV5-1, the J gene TRBJ2-2, with D possibly matching TRBD1 (5 bases). This CDR3 contains 13 residues. Trimming pared 2 bases from V and 7 bases from J, leaving 9 bases between. Germline V gene data show CDR1 as SGHRS and CDR2 as YFSETQ. This chain's CDR3 is CASSLQVNGELFF. The CDR3 DNA sequence: TGCGCCAGCAGCTTACAGGTGAACGGGGAGCTGTTTTTT. Full variable domain (missing parts from reference TRBV5-1 and TRBJ2-2): KAGVTQTPRYLIKTRGQQVTLSCSPISGHRSVSWYQQTPGQGLQFLFEYFSETQRNKGNFPGRFSGRQFSNSRSEMNVSTLELGDSALYLCASSLQVNGELFFGEGSRLTVL.

This clone showed up just a few times. The V gene is TRBV18, the J gene TRBJ2-7, with 7 bases fitting TRBD1. Germline CDR1 is KGHSH and CDR2 is LQKENI. There are 13 residues in the CDR3. Trimming took 5 bases from V and 3 from J; bases not matched to a gene: 4. DNA for the CDR3: TGTGCCAGCTCATCCGGACAGGACTACGAGCAGTACTTC. It encodes CASSSGQDYEQYF.